Only a few counts were recorded for the clone carrying this TCR beta chain. Its matching antigen is unknown. This sample is drawn from a study of beta chain features in type 1 diabetes. At the level of the study: Sorted cells numbering roughly 100,000,000 were examined across all samples. The study, taken as a whole, reports: Shortening of TCRB CDR3s, moderate but significant, appeared in all four CD4+ subsets of Type 1 diabetes patients.

The study reverse transcribed the entire isolated RNA, so it sequenced expressed TCRB transcripts. Profiled with immunoSEQ multiplex PCR; TCRdb holds only in-frame clones, not every one. The sample shows 240,000 or so clones, 25% to 30% of them seen only once. CDR1 is SGDLS and CDR2 is YYNGEE in the germline V gene. Trimming pared 4 bases from V and 2 bases from J, leaving 12 bases between. The CDR3 is 14 amino acids. The source of this sequence is a man aged 25-45 years in good health. The sequenced material came from central memory CD4+ T cells from blood. The chain has TRBV9 and TRBJ2-5; D might be TRBD2 (5 bases). This CDR3 reads CASSPGLFQETQYF. DNA for the CDR3: TGTGCCAGCAGCCCCGGACTGTTTCAAGAGACCCAGTACTTC.